This T cell receptor (beta chain) derives from a study of graft-versus-host responses after intestinal transplantation. Across the whole study: Tacrolimus plus steroids were given to all recipients for about 3 years, preceded by anti-thymocyte globulin induction.

The CDR3 is made up of 18 amino acids. The germline V gene has CDR1 WNHNN and CDR2 SYGVQD (reference sequence). Between the trimmed V and J ends, which lost 0 bases and 0 bases, there was a span of 14 bases. Repertoires were generated with immunoSEQ multiplex PCR, while TCRdb's copy carries only in-frame clones and drops some. The sample has about 64,000 clones, roughly nine tenths seen once; the top ten hold 1.7%. In the case of this clone: What it recognizes is unknown.

Study results and limitations: Graft-versus-host to host-versus-graft clonal ratios in allografts were high in patients with graft-donor T cell macrochimerism. With peak circulating GvH clone levels came an association with early post-transplant HvG declines.

The chain carries TRBV10-1 and TRBJ2-2; D unclear. This sequence originates from a human donor who was the organ donor for an intestinal transplant. Specimen: unstimulated CD8+ T cells sorted from spleen or lymph node cells, collected before transplant. CDR3 DNA sequence: TGCGCCAGCAGTGAGTCGACTGTGTCTGCAGCGAACACCGGGGAGCTGTTTTTT. It is translated as CASSESTVSAANTGELFF.